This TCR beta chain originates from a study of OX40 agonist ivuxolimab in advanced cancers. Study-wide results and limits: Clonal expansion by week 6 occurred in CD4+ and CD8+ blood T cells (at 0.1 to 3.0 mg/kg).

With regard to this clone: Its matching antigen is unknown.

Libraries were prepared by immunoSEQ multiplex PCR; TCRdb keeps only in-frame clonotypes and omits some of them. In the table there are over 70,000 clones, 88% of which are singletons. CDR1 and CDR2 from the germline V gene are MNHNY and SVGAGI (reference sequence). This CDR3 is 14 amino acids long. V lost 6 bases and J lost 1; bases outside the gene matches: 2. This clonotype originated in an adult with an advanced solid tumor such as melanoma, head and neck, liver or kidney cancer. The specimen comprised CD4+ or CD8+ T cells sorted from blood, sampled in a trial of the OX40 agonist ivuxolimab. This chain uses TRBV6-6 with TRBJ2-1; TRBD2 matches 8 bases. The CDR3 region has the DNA TGTGCCAGCAGACTAGCGGATTCCTACAATGAGCAGTTCTTC. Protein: CASRLADSYNEQFF.